The 14 T cell receptor beta chains presented below share a single source sample, sequenced in a study of beta chain features in type 1 diabetes. The authors reverse transcribed all of the isolated RNA, so sequencing captured expressed TCRB transcripts. Produced via immunoSEQ multiplex PCR; TCRdb's table is partial and in-frame only. The sample contains around 200,000 clones, less than 15% of which appear only once. The sample comprised central memory CD4+ T cells from blood. The receptors come from a woman in her late teens or twenties in good health.

The chain has TRBV15 and TRBJ2-2; 13 bases fit TRBD2. Germline CDR1 is LNHNV and CDR2 is YYDKDF (reference sequence). The CDR3 is 17 amino acids. J was trimmed by 5 bases and V by 1 base; bases with no gene match: 4. The chain's CDR3 is CATSRGGLAGDTGELFF. In DNA, the CDR3 is TGTGCCACCAGCAGAGGAGGACTAGCGGGAGATACCGGGGAGCTGTTTTTT.

The J gene is TRBJ2-3, the V gene TRBV20-1; D not certain. V was cut by 6 bases and J by 5 bases, with 6 bases left in between. There are 10 residues in the CDR3. Germline loops: CDR1 DFQATT, CDR2 SNEGSKA (reference sequence). The CDR3 sequence: CSATKDTQYF. In DNA form, the CDR3 reads TGCAGTGCCACAAAAGATACGCAGTATTTT.

Points on this clone: Other DNA sequences within the sample encode an identical CDR3. The genes are TRBV9 and TRBJ2-1, with D tentatively TRBD2 (6 bases). This CDR3 has 14 amino acids. Trimming stripped 2 bases from V and 0 bases from J, with 6 bases between. CDR1 is SGDLS, CDR2 YYNGEE, per germline. The DNA for the CDR3 is TGTGCCAGCAGCGTCGGGGGCTCCTACAATGAGCAGTTCTTC. This gives the protein CASSVGGSYNEQFF.

This clone has only a few counts. The V call is TRBV7-9, the J call TRBJ1-1, with D unclear. Germline V gene lookup returns CDR1 SEHNR and CDR2 FQNEAQ (reference sequence). Trimming left V 5 bases short and J 11 bases short, with 15 bases between. CDR3 length: 12 amino acids. Here the CDR3 DNA reads TGTGCCAGCAGCCAAAGCCTGATCGGTGCTTTCTTT. Its translation: CASSQSLIGAFF.

This clone was detected a few times. V and J are TRBV9 and TRBJ1-1, with D possibly being TRBD1 (5 bases). Trimming removed 0 bases at V and 3 bases at J, with 6 bases between. The CDR3 is 13 residues long. The germline gives CDR1 SGDLS, CDR2 YYNGEE. The CDR3 spells CASSVAGYTEAFF. DNA of the CDR3: TGTGCCAGCAGCGTAGCAGGGTACACTGAAGCTTTCTTT.

The V gene is TRBV10-3, the J gene TRBJ2-1, with a weak D call TRBD1 (6 bases). Germline V gives CDR1 ENHRY, CDR2 SYGVKD. V lost 8 bases and J lost 9, with 11 bases in between. There are 11 residues in the CDR3. CDR3 region: CAIGTGSEQFF. CDR3 sequence (DNA): TGTGCCATCGGTACAGGGAGTGAGCAGTTCTTC.

The V and J genes are TRBV19 and TRBJ2-3, with 7 positions matching TRBD2. Germline lookup yields CDR1 LNHDA and CDR2 SQIVND (reference sequence). This CDR3 comprises 15 residues. J gave up 4 bases and V 5 bases, and 9 bases lay outside the gene matches. This chain's CDR3 is CASSPGGSPPDTQYF. The CDR3 region has the DNA TGTGCCAGTAGTCCTGGCGGGAGTCCCCCAGATACGCAGTATTTT.

The V and J genes are TRBV28 and TRBJ2-7; the match to TRBD2 covers 8 bases. The CDR3 is 15 amino acids. J lost 4 bases, V lost 3 bases, and 8 bases had no gene match. CDR1 is MDHEN and CDR2 is SYDVKM in the germline V gene. The CDR3 DNA is TGTGCCAGCAGTTTCCTAGCGGGTGTGGCATACGAGCAGTACTTC. This translates into CASSFLAGVAYEQYF. The full variable domain, its missing parts supplied by reference TRBV28 and TRBJ2-7, is DVKVTQSSRYLVKRTGEKVFLECVQDMDHENMFWYRQDPGLGLRLIYFSYDVKMKEKGDIPEGYSVSREKKERFSLILESASTNQTSMYLCASSFLAGVAYEQYFGPGTRLTVT.

This clone turned up a few times. DNA of the CDR3: TGTGCCAGCAGCGTAGGTAGCGGGCTAGGGATTGAGCAGTTCTTC. Its translation is CASSVGSGLGIEQFF. The rearrangement uses TRBV9 and TRBJ2-1, with 7 positions matching TRBD2. CDR1 is SGDLS and CDR2 is YYNGEE in the germline V gene. The ends lost 0 bases at V and 9 bases at J; junction bases unmatched: 9. This CDR3 region has 15 residues.

The CDR3 DNA is TGTGCCAGCAGCGGAGCCTGGGACAGCTCCTACGAGCAGTACTTC. It encodes CASSGAWDSSYEQYF. V usage is TRBV7-2 and J usage is TRBJ2-7, with 7 bases matching TRBD1. This CDR3 has 15 amino acids. CDR1 SGHTA and CDR2 FQGNSA come from the germline V gene. V shed 5 bases and J 0 bases; nucleotides not matched to a gene: 7.

The chain recombines TRBV5-1 with TRBJ2-7; D is possibly TRBD1 (6 bases). Per germline, CDR1 SGHRS and CDR2 YFSETQ. The germline V and J ends were trimmed by 2 bases and 1 base, with 13 bases remaining between them. The CDR3 spans 15 residues. CDR3 sequence: CASSFRQAASYEQYF. In nucleotides, the CDR3 is TGCGCCAGCAGCTTCAGACAGGCAGCTTCCTACGAGCAGTACTTC.

V and J are TRBV10-3 and TRBJ2-7; tentative D call: TRBD2 (5 bases). In germline, CDR1 is ENHRY, CDR2 SYGVKD. The CDR3 extends over 12 amino acids. V was shortened by 6 bases and J by 6 bases, with 12 bases between the two germline ends. The DNA for the CDR3 is TGTGCCATCAGGCCTACTAGTTCCGAGCAGTACTTC. Translating it yields CAIRPTSSEQYF.

The V and J genes are TRBV30 and TRBJ1-2; D is uncertain. The CDR3 runs 13 residues. The germline V gene has CDR1 GTSNPN and CDR2 SVGIG (reference sequence). V was cut by 3 bases and J by 1 base, with 9 bases left in between. The CDR3 here is CAWRTHFNYGYTF. Written as DNA, the CDR3 is TGTGCCTGGAGGACTCACTTTAACTATGGCTACACCTTC.

This clone was counted between two and nine times. The V and J genes are TRBV5-1 and TRBJ2-7; the match to TRBD1 covers 7 bases. The germline V gene encodes CDR1 SGHRS and CDR2 YFSETQ. The CDR3 totals 14 residues. V was pared by 4 bases and J by 1 base, with 5 bases of the junction left unmatched. The CDR3 sequence: CASSTSGQSYEQYF. The CDR3 region has the DNA TGCGCCAGCAGCACCTCGGGACAGTCCTACGAGCAGTACTTC.